This record concerns one T cell receptor (beta chain) sequence. Its antigen is not identified. The data stem from a study of post-analysis software for immune sequencing data. Study observations and caveats: Roughly 5 TRBV segments occurring more often in patients than controls included TRBV5-6, TRBV5-1 and TRBV20-1.

The V gene's germline CDR1 is DFQATT and CDR2 SNEGSKA (reference sequence). The CDR3 is 16 amino acids. With 6 bases clipped from V and 7 bases from J, the junction kept 18 bases outside the gene matches. The authors incorporated unique molecular identifiers into the TCR beta cDNA libraries. TCRdb analysed the PCR reads with MiXCR anew, one entry per CDR3 protein. The repertoire holds 450,000 to 650,000 distinct CDR3 sequences, with about 44% as singletons. This clonotype was obtained from a girl between 10 and 17 years old with multiple sclerosis. Sequenced material: blood. The chain combines TRBV20-1 with TRBJ2-3; 8 bases match TRBD2. CDR3 protein: CSAPSSLERGSNTQYF. The CDR3 DNA reads as TGCAGTGCCCCTTCCTCGCTGGAGCGGGGGAGCAATACGCAGTATTTT.